This T cell receptor beta chain was found in a study of human T cells and chemical hapten exposure. Trimming took off 1 base at V and 0 bases at J, with 13 bases between the two ends. The CDR3 is 17 residues long. TCRdb used MiXCR to reprocess the RACE reads, holding one entry per CDR3 protein. The data hold about 380,000 distinct CDR3 sequences, with approximately 5.1% observed a single time. Time point specified: patch test 1, 2 weeks after DPC sensitization. The treatment denotes: therapeutic diphenylcyclopropenone sensitization with weekly scalp DPC. Here the sequenced sample was whole blood, taken in connection with sensitization to the hapten diphenylcyclopropenone (DPC). The source of this sequence is a woman aged 45 to 65 with alopecia areata. Some clones in this sample may be carry-over from other donors' samples. This rearrangement joins TRBV12-3 or TRBV12-4 to TRBJ1-5; D is uncertain. The CDR3 coding sequence is TGTGCCAGCAGTTTAGGGGTGAACCCATATAGCAATCAGCCCCAGCATTTT. This sequence encodes CASSLGVNPYSNQPQHF.